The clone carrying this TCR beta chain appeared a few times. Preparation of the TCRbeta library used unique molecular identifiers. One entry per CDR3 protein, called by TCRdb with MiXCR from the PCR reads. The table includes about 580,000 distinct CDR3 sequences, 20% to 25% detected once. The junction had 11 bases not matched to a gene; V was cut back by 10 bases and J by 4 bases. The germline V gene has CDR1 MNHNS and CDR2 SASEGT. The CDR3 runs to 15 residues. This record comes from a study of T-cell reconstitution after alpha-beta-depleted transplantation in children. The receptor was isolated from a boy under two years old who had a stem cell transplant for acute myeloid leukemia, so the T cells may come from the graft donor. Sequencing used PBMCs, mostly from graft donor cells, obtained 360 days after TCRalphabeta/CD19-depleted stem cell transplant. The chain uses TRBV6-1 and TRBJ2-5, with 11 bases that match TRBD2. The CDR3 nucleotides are TGTGCCACCCGGCGGCTAGCGGGGGGTGGAGAGACCCAGTACTTC. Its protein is CATRRLAGGGETQYF.